The rows below give T cell receptor beta chains drawn from one sample of a study of response to subunit inactivated influenza vaccine. TCRdb reprocessed the RT-PCR reads with MiXCR, giving one entry per CDR3 protein. The profile shows around 200,000 distinct CDR3 sequences, 13% to 15% of them singletons. The source material was CD8+ T cells sorted from PBMCs, sampled roughly 5 days after vaccination. The receptors were gathered from a man aged 50-59 years who received an inactivated influenza vaccine. Both conserved end residues are part of each CDR3. Each record gives: clone size, D gene, J gene, V gene, CDR3 protein, CDR3 DNA. A D gene is named only where the DNA matches it firmly. Size is omitted from some rows. Given values are once, few, many or a class for expanded clones.

many	TRBD2	TRBJ2-1	TRBV10-2	CASRRGGSNEQFF	TGCGCCAGCAGACGGGGGGGCAGCAATGAGCAGTTCTTC
once	TRBD1	TRBJ2-1	TRBV19	CASSIEDRGLNEQFF	TGTGCCAGTAGTATAGAAGACAGGGGACTCAATGAGCAGTTCTTC
few	-	TRBJ2-7	TRBV28	CATKAGNYEQYF	TGTGCCACCAAAGCAGGGAACTACGAGCAGTACTTC
-	-	TRBJ1-1	TRBV6-6	CASSYRAPEAFF	TGTGCCAGCAGTTATAGGGCGCCTGAAGCTTTCTTT
-	-	TRBJ2-2	TRBV10-2	CASSESGSLGEGELFF	TGCGCCAGCAGTGAGTCCGGCTCCTTGGGGGAAGGGGAGCTGTTTTTT
few	-	TRBJ2-3	TRBV20-1	CSARGGSLTDTQYF	TGCAGTGCTAGAGGTGGGAGTCTGACAGATACGCAGTATTTT
-	-	TRBJ2-2	TRBV6-4	CASSDGTGELFF	TGTGCCAGCAGTGACGGCACCGGGGAGCTGTTTTTT
few	TRBD2	TRBJ2-7	TRBV4-2	CASSQGLAVGNEQYF	TGTGCCAGCAGCCAAGGACTAGCTGTAGGTAACGAGCAGTACTTC
few	-	TRBJ2-3	TRBV14	CASSQDRRVDTQYF	TGTGCCAGCAGCCAAGATCGAAGGGTGGATACGCAGTATTTT
many	TRBD2	TRBJ2-7	TRBV6-2/TRBV6-3	CASSSYLLAGTDGEQYF	TGTGCCAGCAGTTCCTATTTACTAGCGGGGACGGACGGGGAGCAGTACTTC
few	-	TRBJ1-2	TRBV4-1	CASSLPWGGYGYTF	TGCGCCAGCAGCCTCCCCTGGGGGGGCTATGGTTACACCTTC
-	TRBD2	TRBJ2-5	TRBV10-1	CASSEVASGWFQYF	TGCGCCAGCAGTGAGGTCGCTAGCGGGTGGTTCCAGTACTTC
-	-	TRBJ2-1	TRBV20-1	CSAVRDPSSYNEQFF	TGCAGTGCTGTCCGGGACCCAAGCTCCTACAATGAGCAGTTCTTC
-	TRBD1	TRBJ1-5	TRBV7-9	CASAGTGDGNQPQHF	TGTGCCAGTGCCGGGACAGGGGATGGCAATCAGCCCCAGCATTTT
many	-	TRBJ2-6	TRBV29-1	CSVRGSGANVLTF	TGCAGCGTTAGGGGATCTGGGGCCAACGTCCTGACTTTC
-	-	TRBJ2-7	TRBV6-2/TRBV6-3	CASSYIGPGRSVHHYEQYF	TGTGCCAGCAGTTACATCGGACCAGGACGAAGTGTACACCACTACGAGCAGTACTTC
few	-	TRBJ2-1	TRBV12-3/TRBV12-4	CASSLVWGIRGDEQFF	TGTGCCAGCAGTTTAGTCTGGGGGATACGCGGGGATGAGCAGTTCTTC
-	-	TRBJ1-5	TRBV4-3	CASSQILESNQPQHF	TGCGCCAGCAGCCAAATCTTGGAGAGCAATCAGCCCCAGCATTTT
few	-	TRBJ1-5	TRBV10-3	CAISERQGGNQPQHF	TGTGCCATCAGTGAGAGGCAGGGAGGCAATCAGCCCCAGCATTTT
few	TRBD2	TRBJ2-7	TRBV20-1	CSARDRLAGPYEQYF	TGCAGTGCTAGAGATCGGCTAGCGGGACCCTACGAGCAGTACTTC
-	-	TRBJ1-1	TRBV7-9	CASILGENTEAFF	TGTGCCAGCATCTTAGGGGAGAACACTGAAGCTTTCTTT
few	-	TRBJ1-1	TRBV7-8	CASSPSGLVAFF	TGTGCCAGCAGCCCCTCGGGGCTGGTGGCTTTCTTT
few	-	TRBJ2-1	TRBV10-3	CAISDMGLDAYNEQFF	TGTGCCATCAGTGATATGGGTTTGGATGCCTACAATGAGCAGTTCTTC
few	TRBD1	TRBJ1-2	TRBV29-1	CSVEDWTGNGYTF	TGCAGCGTTGAAGACTGGACAGGGAATGGCTACACCTTC
few	-	TRBJ2-7	TRBV7-9	CASSLTGREQYF	TGTGCCAGCAGCTTAACAGGGAGGGAGCAGTACTTC
many	-	TRBJ2-1	TRBV29-1	CSVELAGLDGKQFF	TGCAGCGTTGAACTGGCGGGATTGGACGGGAAGCAGTTCTTC
-	-	TRBJ2-1	TRBV7-8	CASSLGVVGPLTYNEQFF	TGTGCCAGCAGCTTAGGGGTGGTCGGACCGCTGACCTACAATGAGCAGTTCTTC
-	TRBD1	TRBJ2-1	TRBV6-2/TRBV6-3	CASSETRDRGYNEQFF	TGTGCCAGCAGCGAGACTAGGGACAGGGGTTACAATGAGCAGTTCTTC
-	-	TRBJ1-1	TRBV20-1	CSASERGNTEAFF	TGCAGTGCTAGTGAACGTGGGAACACTGAAGCTTTCTTT
few	-	TRBJ2-1	TRBV4-1	CASSQDVLKWEQFF	TGCGCCAGCAGCCAAGATGTCCTTAAATGGGAGCAGTTCTTC
few	-	TRBJ1-1	TRBV5-5	CASSDYMGTEAFF	TGTGCCAGCAGCGACTACATGGGCACTGAAGCTTTCTTT
-	-	TRBJ2-2	TRBV29-1	CSGHRATGELFF	TGCAGCGGCCACAGGGCTACCGGGGAGCTGTTTTTT
many	-	TRBJ1-3	TRBV12-3/TRBV12-4	CASSLSSGNTIYF	TGTGCCAGCAGTTTAAGCTCTGGAAACACCATATATTTT
few	TRBD2	TRBJ2-7	TRBV30	CAWTSGNHYEQYF	TGTGCCTGGACTAGCGGAAATCACTACGAGCAGTACTTC
-	-	TRBJ2-1	TRBV30	CAWSETGYNEQFF	TGTGCCTGGAGTGAGACGGGATACAATGAGCAGTTCTTC
many	-	TRBJ2-2	TRBV4-3	CASSQDAGNTGELFF	TGCGCCAGCAGCCAAGACGCGGGGAACACCGGGGAGCTGTTTTTT
once	TRBD2	TRBJ2-7	TRBV2	CAMGRALYEQYF	TGTGCCATGGGGAGGGCACTCTACGAGCAGTACTTC
few	-	TRBJ2-7	TRBV25-1	CASSEWKGNSYEQYF	TGTGCCAGCAGTGAATGGAAAGGGAACTCCTACGAGCAGTACTTC
few	TRBD1	TRBJ2-7	TRBV7-8	CASSLPPGTGTYEQYF	TGTGCCAGCAGCCTTCCTCCCGGGACAGGAACCTACGAGCAGTACTTC
many	-	TRBJ2-7	TRBV4-3	CASSQVTGSYEQYF	TGCGCCAGCAGCCAAGTAACAGGGTCCTACGAGCAGTACTTC
-	-	TRBJ1-6	TRBV7-2	CASSLGGPWDSPLHF	TGTGCCAGCAGCTTAGGTGGCCCCTGGGATTCACCCCTCCACTTT
many	-	TRBJ1-1	TRBV5-1	CASSPTGTEAFF	TGTGCCAGCAGTCCGACAGGAACTGAAGCTTTCTTT
-	-	TRBJ2-7	TRBV10-3	CAIRQGYEQYF	TGTGCCATCAGACAGGGCTACGAGCAGTACTTC
-	-	TRBJ1-2	TRBV7-9	CASEGKRYYGYTF	TGTGCCAGCGAGGGTAAGAGGTACTATGGCTACACCTTC
once	-	TRBJ2-2	TRBV7-9	CASSLRPGELFF	TGTGCCAGCAGCTTAAGGCCCGGGGAGCTGTTTTTT
many	-	TRBJ1-5	TRBV6-5	CASSRGLEGNQPQHF	TGTGCCAGTAGTCGGGGTCTGGAAGGCAATCAGCCCCAGCATTTT
-	-	TRBJ1-5	TRBV12-3/TRBV12-4	CASSPAGDDQPQHF	TGTGCCAGCAGTCCGGCCGGGGATGATCAGCCCCAGCATTTT
-	-	TRBJ2-5	TRBV7-6	CASSLIGEIETQYF	TGTGCCAGCAGCCTGATCGGGGAAATAGAGACCCAGTACTTC
-	-	TRBJ2-7	TRBV28	CASSFRGFYYEQYF	TGTGCCAGCAGTTTTAGGGGGTTCTACTACGAGCAGTACTTC
-	-	TRBJ2-3	TRBV13	CASSLRWEMGTDTQYF	TGTGCCAGCAGCTTAAGGTGGGAAATGGGCACAGATACGCAGTATTTT
few	-	TRBJ2-1	TRBV24-1	CATSDFSGNEQFF	TGTGCCACCAGTGATTTCTCGGGAAATGAGCAGTTCTTC
many	-	TRBJ2-1	TRBV12-3/TRBV12-4	CASRSSGGGSYNEQFF	TGTGCCAGCAGAAGTAGCGGAGGCGGGTCCTACAATGAGCAGTTCTTC
-	TRBD2	TRBJ2-5	TRBV29-1	CSVEGLAGGQETQYF	TGCAGCGTTGAGGGACTAGCGGGGGGCCAAGAGACCCAGTACTTC
-	-	TRBJ2-2	TRBV7-9	CASSLSDGEAGELFF	TGTGCCAGCAGCTTATCTGATGGGGAAGCCGGGGAGCTGTTTTTT